The 21 T cell receptor beta chains reported below all come from one sample, sequenced in a study of metastatic and nonmetastatic thyroid tumors. TCRdb re-called clones from the PCR reads using MiXCR. The sample contains roughly 59,000 clones, about a sixth of which appear only once. There were no patients who had received any treatment before thyroid surgery. Input material: blood. These receptor sequences come from a male donor with papillary thyroid cancer or a benign thyroid nodule (not recorded which). Some clones in this sample may be carry-over from other donors' samples.

This clone was seen many times. The chain combines TRBV5-5 with TRBJ1-4, with D maybe TRBD1 (6 bases). Germline V gene data show CDR1 as SGHKS and CDR2 as YYEKEE (reference sequence). V gave up 2 bases and J gave up 4 bases, with 18 bases separating them. The CDR3 consists of 17 residues. The CDR3 loop is CASSFGQSLGGNEKLFF. CDR3 bases: TGTGCCAGCAGCTTTGGACAGTCCTTAGGCGGTAATGAAAAACTGTTTTTT.

This clone was found many times. The V gene is TRBV7-3, the J gene TRBJ2-1, with D uncertain. Germline CDR1 and CDR2: SGHTA and FQGTGA. V was clipped by 0 bases and J by 5 bases, with 8 bases between them. The CDR3 length is 14 residues. CDR3 nucleotides: TGTGCCAGCAGCTTAACGTACGGAGACAATGAGCAGTTCTTC. It translates to CASSLTYGDNEQFF.

This clone appeared many times. The V gene is TRBV7-6, the J gene TRBJ2-7, with 9 nucleotides matching TRBD1. Germline CDR1 SGHVS, CDR2 FNYEAQ. The V segment lost 5 bases and the J segment 6 bases; nucleotides outside the gene matches: 8. The CDR3 spans 14 residues. In DNA, the CDR3 is TGTGCCAGCAGCGCCGGGACAGGGAGGAGCGAGCAGTACTTC. Amino acid sequence: CASSAGTGRSEQYF.

This chain connects TRBV20-1 to TRBJ2-5; 7 bases are a match to TRBD2. From germline, CDR1 is DFQATT and CDR2 SNEGSKA (reference sequence). The CDR3 is made up of 20 amino acids. Losses at the gene ends were 2 bases for V and 1 base for J; bases not matched to a gene: 22. In DNA form, the CDR3 reads TGCAGTGCTAGACTTATTCGTATCGGGGGGTCCAGAGATGTCCAAGAGACCCAGTACTTC. This encodes CSARLIRIGGSRDVQETQYF.

This clone was seen a single time. Germline and junction disagree at one end, which may indicate a read error. V gene TRBV20-1 combines with J gene TRBJ1-1; TRBD1 matches at 7 bases. Germline loops: CDR1 DFQATT, CDR2 SNEGSKA (reference sequence). The length of the CDR3 is 13 residues. CDR3 in amino acids: CSARKGALTKAFF. CDR3 bases: TGCAGTGCTAGAAAGGGGGCCCTCACTAAAGCTTTCTTT.

This clone was seen many times. The chain couples TRBV6-2 or TRBV6-3 to TRBJ2-3; TRBD2 matches at 7 bases. With 6 bases clipped from V and 2 bases from J, the junction kept 8 bases outside the gene matches. Per the germline V gene, CDR1 is MNHEY and CDR2 is SVGEGT. The CDR3 consists of 15 residues. The CDR3 DNA is TGTGCCAGCAGCTTAAGCGGGACCCCCACAGATACGCAGTATTTT. Translation: CASSLSGTPTDTQYF.

This clone was observed at least ten times. The chain carries TRBV2 and TRBJ1-4; TRBD1 might be the D (6 bases). Germline V gene lookup returns CDR1 SNHLY and CDR2 FYNNEI. Trimming shortened V by 9 bases and J by 5 bases, and 16 bases separated the two germline ends. The length of the CDR3 is 14 residues. The CDR3 loop is CASRRTELNEKLFF. The DNA for the CDR3 is TGTGCCAGTCGTCGGACAGAACTAAATGAAAAACTGTTTTTT. The full variable domain, in which reference TRBV2 and TRBJ1-4 provide the parts outside the CDR3, is EPEVTQTPSHQVTQMGQEVILRCVPISNHLYFYWYRQILGQKVEFLVSFYNNEISEKSEIFDDQFSVERPDGSNFTLKIRSTKLEDSAMYFCASRRTELNEKLFFGSGTQLSVL.

This clone was counted a single time. A read error may be the cause here, since a much bigger clone is one base away. This rearrangement joins TRBV7-9 to TRBJ1-4; TRBD1 is a possible D gene (6 bases). The CDR3 extends over 16 amino acids. Trimming left V 2 bases short and J 5 bases short, with 15 bases between. Per germline, CDR1 SEHNR and CDR2 FQNEAQ (reference sequence). CDR3 protein: CASSLRLGALNEKLFF. As DNA, the CDR3 is TGTGCCAGCAGCTTACGCCTGGGGGCGTTAAATGAAAAACTGTTTTTT.

The sample holds many counts of this clone. Different DNA sequences within this sample yield the same CDR3. V and J are TRBV27 and TRBJ1-5; 7 bases line up with TRBD1. With 5 bases clipped from V and 0 bases from J, the junction kept 1 base outside the gene matches. CDR1 and CDR2 (germline): MNHEY, SMNVEV (reference sequence). This CDR3 contains 14 residues. This chain's CDR3 is CASSHRGSNQPQHF. The CDR3 DNA sequence: TGTGCCAGCAGTCACAGGGGTAGCAATCAGCCCCAGCATTTT.

The table lists this clone with many counts. CDR3 in DNA: TGTGCCAGCAGTGAGGACGGGAGCAATCAGCCCCAGCATTTT. It encodes CASSEDGSNQPQHF. The chain carries TRBV6-4 and TRBJ1-5; no firm D call. Germline V gene data show CDR1 as MRHNA and CDR2 as SNTAGT. Trimming took off 3 bases at V and 1 base at J, with 7 bases between the two ends. The CDR3 totals 14 residues.

V and J are TRBV19 and TRBJ2-5, with D possibly matching TRBD2 (6 bases). V shed 7 bases and J shed 2 bases, with 20 bases lying between them. The length of the CDR3 is 16 residues. In germline, CDR1 is LNHDA, CDR2 SQIVND (reference sequence). CDR3 protein: CASTQRISGFQETQYF. CDR3 sequence (DNA): TGTGCCAGTACCCAACGGATTAGCGGATTTCAAGAGACCCAGTACTTC.

This clone was detected ten times or more. This rearrangement joins TRBV5-8 to TRBJ1-6, with 7 bases fitting TRBD1. Per germline, CDR1 SGHTS and CDR2 YDEGEE. Unmatched junction bases numbered 13, after V lost 6 bases and J lost 10 bases. The CDR3 covers 15 residues. The CDR3 region has the DNA TGTGCCAGCATGCTGGGAAGGGGGCTCGGGTCACCCCTCCACTTT. Its translation: CASMLGRGLGSPLHF.

This clone was detected ten times or more. The junction departs from the called germline gene at one end, perhaps through a read error. The chain employs TRBV3-1 and TRBJ1-2; D perhaps matches TRBD1 (6 bases). The CDR3 has 12 amino acids. Germline assignment: CDR1 LGHDT and CDR2 YNNKEL (reference sequence). The CDR3 bases are TGTGCCAGCAGCAAAGAGACAGGAGGCTACACCTTC. Translating it yields CASSKETGGYTF.

This clone came up a few times. The same CDR3 can be traced to other DNA sequences in this sample. V and J are TRBV19 and TRBJ2-1; 11 nucleotides match TRBD2. In germline, CDR1 is LNHDA, CDR2 SQIVND (reference sequence). J was trimmed by 8 bases and V by 5 bases; bases with no gene match: 8. The CDR3 is 15 residues long. The CDR3 sequence is CASSLTSGSAHEQFF. The CDR3 DNA follows: TGTGCCAGTAGTCTCACTAGCGGGAGTGCCCATGAGCAGTTCTTC.

V usage is TRBV20-1 and J usage is TRBJ2-3; 11 bases are shared with TRBD2. The V segment lost 0 bases and the J segment 0 bases; nucleotides outside the gene matches: 17. Germline V gene data show CDR1 as DFQATT and CDR2 as SNEGSKA (reference sequence). This CDR3 spans 21 amino acids. The CDR3 coding sequence is TGCAGTGCTAGAGATTTGGGGTGGGCTAGCGGGGGGCCCCATAGCACAGATACGCAGTATTTT. Residues: CSARDLGWASGGPHSTDTQYF.

This clone was seen ten or more times. The chain links TRBV20-1 to TRBJ2-1; 7 bases map to TRBD2. Germline trimming cut 3 bases from V and 8 bases from J; bases unmatched to any gene: 13. Germline V gene data show CDR1 as DFQATT and CDR2 as SNEGSKA (reference sequence). The CDR3 runs to 15 residues. The CDR3 DNA reads as TGCAGTGCTAGCCCCCGACGAGGTACTAGCGATGAGCAGTTCTTC. It yields the protein CSASPRRGTSDEQFF.

The rearrangement uses TRBV20-1 and TRBJ2-3; 8 bases are a match to TRBD2. This CDR3 is built from 16 residues. V shed 6 bases and J 4 bases; nucleotides not matched to a gene: 15. The germline V gene has CDR1 DFQATT and CDR2 SNEGSKA (reference sequence). The CDR3 DNA reads TGCAGTGCCCTTAGGTTGGGGACTAGAGGTCCAGATACGCAGTATTTT. Protein sequence: CSALRLGTRGPDTQYF.

This clone was observed a handful of times. A read error is possible here, since a much larger clone lies one base away. This rearrangement joins TRBV29-1 to TRBJ1-1; D not resolved. The CDR3 has 11 residues. Germline lookup yields CDR1 SQVTM and CDR2 ANQGSEA. The V end was cut by 6 bases, the J end by 0 bases, with 5 bases between. CDR3 loop: CSVVVNTEAFF. The CDR3, as DNA: TGCAGCGTGGTGGTGAACACTGAAGCTTTCTTT. The full variable domain, completed using reference TRBV29-1 and TRBJ1-1, is SAVISQKPSRDICQRGTSLTIQCQVDSQVTMMFWYRQQPGQSLTLIATANQGSEATYESGFVIDKFPISRPNLTFSTLTVSNMSPEDSSIYLCSVVVNTEAFFGQGTRLTVV.

This clone was observed many times. The rearrangement links TRBV6-1 to TRBJ1-2; maybe TRBD1 (6 bases). There are 14 residues in the CDR3. CDR1 and CDR2 from the germline V gene are MNHNS and SASEGT. Trimming stripped 6 bases from V and 5 bases from J, with 16 bases between. The CDR3 coding sequence is TGTGCCAGCAGCCTAGAACAGGGATCATATGGCTACACCTTC. As protein: CASSLEQGSYGYTF.

In this sample, this clone turned up many times. This chain links TRBV5-4 with TRBJ2-7; 10 nucleotides line up with TRBD1. Trimming took 0 bases from V and 2 from J; bases not matched to a gene: 5. CDR1 SGHNT and CDR2 YYREEE come from the germline V gene (reference sequence). CDR3 length: 16 amino acids. CDR3 residues: CASSLVGTGVAYEQYF. In DNA, the CDR3 is TGTGCCAGCAGCTTGGTCGGGACAGGGGTTGCCTACGAGCAGTACTTC.

The gene calls are TRBV28 and TRBJ1-5, with 9 bases fitting TRBD1. The CDR3 length is 16 residues. Germline V gene data show CDR1 as MDHEN and CDR2 as SYDVKM. V lost 6 bases, J lost 4 bases, and 10 bases stayed unmatched. The CDR3 sequence: CASRPPGQGANQPQHF. The CDR3 coding sequence is TGTGCCAGCAGACCCCCGGGACAGGGAGCTAATCAGCCCCAGCATTTT.